This is a list of T cell receptor beta chains from one sample in a study of shared clonotypes between healthy human individuals. Sequencing used immunoSEQ multiplex PCR; TCRdb keeps in-frame clones, though not all of them. The table includes a few million clones, approximately 93% detected once. The sample comprised naive CD4+ T cells from PBMCs. Source of these receptors: a man aged 18-30 years in good health. Some clones in this sample may be carry-over from other donors' samples. Both conserved end residues are part of each CDR3. D genes are given only for firm matches. Not every row has a clone size; where given, it reads once, few, many or a size class.

clone_size j_call v_call d_call cdr3_nt cdr3_aa
- TRBJ2-7 TRBV6-1 TRBD1 TGTGCCAGCAGTGTCGGGACAGCTATCTACGAGCAGTACTTC CASSVGTAIYEQYF
- TRBJ2-4 TRBV28 - TGTGCCAGCAGTTTAAGAGTTGGAGGGAGCTTCAAAAACATTCAGTACTTC CASSLRVGGSFKNIQYF
- TRBJ2-7 TRBV29-1 TRBD1 TGCAGCGTTGAGAGGACAGGAGGAAGCTCCTACGAGCAGTACTTC CSVERTGGSSYEQYF
- TRBJ2-7 TRBV7-2 TRBD2 TGTGCCAGCAGCTTACTCCCCCAAAGACTAGCGCGGTACGAGCAGTACTTC CASSLLPQRLARYEQYF
- TRBJ2-7 TRBV15 - TGTGCCACCAGCTCTGCCGGGACCTTCTCCTACGAGCAGTACTTC CATSSAGTFSYEQYF
- TRBJ2-7 TRBV11-2 - TGTGCCAGCAGCTTAGGAGGAAGATACGAGCAGTACTTC CASSLGGRYEQYF
- TRBJ2-7 TRBV18 TRBD1 TGTGCCAGCTCTCCCCCGGGACAGCCCTACGAGCAGTACTTC CASSPPGQPYEQYF
- TRBJ1-1 TRBV6-1 - TGTGCCAGCAACGACGGACAGTACACTGAAGCTTTCTTT CASNDGQYTEAFF
- TRBJ2-1 TRBV5-1 - TGCGCCAGCAGCCCACTTACCGGGGGCTTGACTGAGCAGTTCTTC CASSPLTGGLTEQFF
- TRBJ2-1 TRBV5-4 - TGTGCCAGCAGCGCCTCCACCGATGAGCAGTTCTTC CASSASTDEQFF
- TRBJ2-7 TRBV7-9 TRBD1 TGTGCCAGCAGCTTGGGGGGGCTCGGGACAGGGTCCTACGAGCAGTACTTC CASSLGGLGTGSYEQYF
- TRBJ1-5 TRBV19 - TGTGCCAGTAGTATAGGTTCAGGTCCCAATCAGCCCCAGCATTTT CASSIGSGPNQPQHF
once TRBJ2-7 TRBV4-3 - TGCGCCAGCAGCCAAGGCCTACCGGGCGCGGACGAGCAGTACTTC CASSQGLPGADEQYF
once TRBJ1-4 TRBV7-9 TRBD1 TGTGCCAGCAGCTTAAGGGGACAGGCAACTAATGAAAAACTGTTTTTT CASSLRGQATNEKLFF
- TRBJ1-1 TRBV19 TRBD1 TGTGCCAGTAGACCACGGACAGGGGACCCTCTATTAGCGGGTGCCACTGAAGCTTTCTTT CASRPRTGDPLLAGATEAFF
- TRBJ2-4 TRBV7-3 - TGTGCCAGCAGCCCGGGTCTTCGGGGGCAGGCCAAAAACATTCAGTACTTC CASSPGLRGQAKNIQYF
- TRBJ2-2 TRBV6-1 TRBD1 TGTGCCAGCAGGGGACAGGCTCTGAACACCGGGGAGCTGTTTTTT CASRGQALNTGELFF
few TRBJ2-7 TRBV18 - TGTGCCAGCCGGGACGGGCCCTACGAGCAGTACTTC CASRDGPYEQYF
- TRBJ2-1 TRBV2 - TGTGCCAGCAGTGGGCCCCAGGTACTAACCTACAATGAGCAGTTCTTC CASSGPQVLTYNEQFF
once TRBJ2-1 TRBV5-1 - TGCGCCAGCAGCCCGGGGGTCACGGGAGTTTCCTACAATGAGCAGTTCTTC CASSPGVTGVSYNEQFF